One T cell receptor beta chain is described in this entry. What it binds is not known. Both 60 Vbeta primers and 13 Jbeta primers went into the PCR. TCRdb's copy holds only in-frame clones and misses some; the assay was immunoSEQ multiplex PCR. The sample includes some 170,000 clones, about four fifths of them seen just once. The sample belongs to a study of cytomegalovirus exposure and HLA in healthy donors. Study results and limitations: Researchers reported in a later analysis that a missense DCLRE1C variant was tied to TCR beta V- and J-gene trimming. An analysis was carried out at a later point. It showed that HLA-associated TCR beta chains were more clonally expanded than equally common non-associated chains.

Per germline, CDR1 SGDLS and CDR2 YYNGEE. After removal of 0 bases from V and 4 bases from J, the junction contained 3 bases not matched to a gene. The CDR3 length is 14 residues. The sequence came from a woman aged 50 to 65 in good health and CMV-seronegative. Material: PBMCs. The chain combines TRBV9 with TRBJ1-1; 7 bases line up with TRBD1. CDR3 in DNA: TGTGCCAGCAGCGTAGCTCCAGGGGGCACTGAAGCTTTCTTT. Translated, it gives CASSVAPGGTEAFF.